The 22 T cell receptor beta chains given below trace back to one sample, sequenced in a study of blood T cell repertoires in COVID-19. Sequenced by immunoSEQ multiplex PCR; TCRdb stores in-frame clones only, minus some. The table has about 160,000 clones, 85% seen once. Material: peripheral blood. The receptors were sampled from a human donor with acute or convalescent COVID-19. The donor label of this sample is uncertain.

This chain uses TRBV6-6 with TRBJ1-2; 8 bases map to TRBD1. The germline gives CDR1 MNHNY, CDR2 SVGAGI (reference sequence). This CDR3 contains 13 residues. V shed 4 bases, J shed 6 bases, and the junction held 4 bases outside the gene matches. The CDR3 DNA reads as TGTGCCAGCAGTTCCAGGGGGCCGGATGGCTACACCTTC. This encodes CASSSRGPDGYTF.

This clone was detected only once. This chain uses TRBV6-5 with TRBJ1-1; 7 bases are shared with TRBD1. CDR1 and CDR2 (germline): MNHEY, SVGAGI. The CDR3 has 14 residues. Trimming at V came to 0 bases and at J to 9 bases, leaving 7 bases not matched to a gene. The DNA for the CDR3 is TGTGCCAGCAGTTACTCGATGGTAAGGGGGCAAGCTTTCTTT. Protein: CASSYSMVRGQAFF.

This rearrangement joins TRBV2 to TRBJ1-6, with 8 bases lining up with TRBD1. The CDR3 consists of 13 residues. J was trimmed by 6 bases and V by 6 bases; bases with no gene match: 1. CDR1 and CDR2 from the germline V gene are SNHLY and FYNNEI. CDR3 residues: CASRGQANSPLHF. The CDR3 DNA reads TGTGCCAGCAGGGGACAGGCTAATTCACCCCTCCACTTT.

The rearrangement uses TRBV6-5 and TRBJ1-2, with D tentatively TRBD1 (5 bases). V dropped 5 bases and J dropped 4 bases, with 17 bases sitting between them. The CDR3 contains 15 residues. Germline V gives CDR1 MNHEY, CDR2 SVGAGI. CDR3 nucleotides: TGTGCCAGCAGTCCCCGTCCAGGGATGACCTATGGCTACACCTTC. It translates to CASSPRPGMTYGYTF.

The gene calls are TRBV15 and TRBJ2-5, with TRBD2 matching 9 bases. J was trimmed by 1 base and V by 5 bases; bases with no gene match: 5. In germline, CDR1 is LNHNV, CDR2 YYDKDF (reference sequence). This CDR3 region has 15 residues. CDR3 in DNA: TGTGCCACCAGCGGGAAGCGGGGGGCCCAAGAGACCCAGTACTTC. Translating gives CATSGKRGAQETQYF.

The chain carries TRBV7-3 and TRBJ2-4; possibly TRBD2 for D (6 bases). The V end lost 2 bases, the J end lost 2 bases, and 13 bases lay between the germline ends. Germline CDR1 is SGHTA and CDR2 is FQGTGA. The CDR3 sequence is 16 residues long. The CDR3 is CASSLVPLATKNIQYF. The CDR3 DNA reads TGTGCCAGCAGCTTAGTCCCGCTAGCGACCAAAAACATTCAGTACTTC.

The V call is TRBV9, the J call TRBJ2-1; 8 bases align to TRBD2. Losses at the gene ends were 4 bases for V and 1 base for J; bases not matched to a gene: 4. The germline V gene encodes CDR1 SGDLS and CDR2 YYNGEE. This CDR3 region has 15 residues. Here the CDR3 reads CASSSRLASYNEQFF. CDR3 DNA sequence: TGTGCCAGCAGCTCGCGACTAGCGTCCTACAATGAGCAGTTCTTC.

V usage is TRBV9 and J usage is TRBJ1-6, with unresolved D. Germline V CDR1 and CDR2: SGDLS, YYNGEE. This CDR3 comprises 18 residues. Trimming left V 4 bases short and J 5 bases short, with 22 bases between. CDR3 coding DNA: TGTGCCAGCAGCCCTTCGACATATCAAAATGCTAATAATTCACCCCTCCACTTT. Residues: CASSPSTYQNANNSPLHF.

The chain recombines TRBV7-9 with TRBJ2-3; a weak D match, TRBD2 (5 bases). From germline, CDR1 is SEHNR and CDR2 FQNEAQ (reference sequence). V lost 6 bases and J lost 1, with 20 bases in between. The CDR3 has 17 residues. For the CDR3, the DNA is TGTGCCAGCAGACACACACCCGACCTGAGGGGCACAGATACGCAGTATTTT. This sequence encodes CASRHTPDLRGTDTQYF.

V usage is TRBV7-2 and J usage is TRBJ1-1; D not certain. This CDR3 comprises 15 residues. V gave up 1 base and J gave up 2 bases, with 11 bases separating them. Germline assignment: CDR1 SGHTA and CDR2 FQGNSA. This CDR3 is CASSLVALGNTEAFF. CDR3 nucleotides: TGTGCCAGCAGCTTAGTCGCCCTAGGAAACACTGAAGCTTTCTTT.

This chain's CDR3 is CASSSGLTETQYF. CDR3 nucleotide sequence: TGTGCCAGCAGCTCGGGACTAACCGAGACCCAGTACTTC. This chain uses TRBV5-5 with TRBJ2-5; TRBD2 aligns across 7 bases. J gave up 5 bases and V 3 bases, and 4 bases lay outside the gene matches. CDR1 SGHKS and CDR2 YYEKEE come from the germline V gene (reference sequence). The CDR3 is 13 residues long.

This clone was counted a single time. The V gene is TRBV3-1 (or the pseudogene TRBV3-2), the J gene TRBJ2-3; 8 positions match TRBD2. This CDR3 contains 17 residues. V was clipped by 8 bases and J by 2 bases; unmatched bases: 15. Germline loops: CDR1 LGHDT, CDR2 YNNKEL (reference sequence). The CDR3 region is CASYQLKAGAPTDTQYF. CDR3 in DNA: TGTGCCAGCTACCAACTGAAAGCGGGAGCCCCCACAGATACGCAGTATTTT.

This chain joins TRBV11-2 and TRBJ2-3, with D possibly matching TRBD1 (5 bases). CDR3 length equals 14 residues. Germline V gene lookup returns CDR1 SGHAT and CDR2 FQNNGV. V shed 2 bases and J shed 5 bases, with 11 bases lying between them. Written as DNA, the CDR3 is TGTGCCAGCAGCTTAAGACAGCTTCTAGATACGCAGTATTTT. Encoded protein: CASSLRQLLDTQYF. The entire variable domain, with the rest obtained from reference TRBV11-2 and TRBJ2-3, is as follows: EAGVAQSPRYKIIEKRQSVAFWCNPISGHATLYWYQQILGQGPKLLIQFQNNGVVDDSQLPKDRFSAERLKGVDSTLKIQPAKLEDSAVYLCASSLRQLLDTQYFGPGTRLTVL.

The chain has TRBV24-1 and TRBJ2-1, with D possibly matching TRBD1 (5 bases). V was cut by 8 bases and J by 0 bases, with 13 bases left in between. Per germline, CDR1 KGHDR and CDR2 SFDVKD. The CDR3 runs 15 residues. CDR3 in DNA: TGTGCCACCATGGGGCCTGATTACTCCTACAATGAGCAGTTCTTC. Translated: CATMGPDYSYNEQFF.

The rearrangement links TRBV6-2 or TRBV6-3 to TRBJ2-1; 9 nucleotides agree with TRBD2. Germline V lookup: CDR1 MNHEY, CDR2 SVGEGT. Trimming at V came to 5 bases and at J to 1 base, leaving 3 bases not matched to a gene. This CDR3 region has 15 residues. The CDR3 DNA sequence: TGTGCCAGCAGTCGTAGCGGGAGTTCCTACAATGAGCAGTTCTTC. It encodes CASSRSGSSYNEQFF.

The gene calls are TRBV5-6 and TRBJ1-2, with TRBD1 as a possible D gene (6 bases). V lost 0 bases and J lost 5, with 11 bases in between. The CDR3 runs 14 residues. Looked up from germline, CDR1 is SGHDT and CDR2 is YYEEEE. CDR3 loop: CASSLGTVLYGYTF. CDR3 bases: TGTGCCAGCAGCTTGGGGACAGTCTTATATGGCTACACCTTC.

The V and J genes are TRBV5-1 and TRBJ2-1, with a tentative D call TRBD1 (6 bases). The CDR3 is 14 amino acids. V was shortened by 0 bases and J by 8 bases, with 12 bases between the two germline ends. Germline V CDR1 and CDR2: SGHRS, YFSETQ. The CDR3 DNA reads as TGCGCCAGCAGCTTGGTTGGGACACCCCATGAGCAGTTCTTC. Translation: CASSLVGTPHEQFF.

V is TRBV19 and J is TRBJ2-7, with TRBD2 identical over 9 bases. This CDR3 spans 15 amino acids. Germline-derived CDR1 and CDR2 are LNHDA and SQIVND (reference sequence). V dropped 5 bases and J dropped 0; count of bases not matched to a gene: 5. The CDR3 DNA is TGTGCCAGTAGTTTAATTAGCGGGGGCTCCTACGAGCAGTACTTC. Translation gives CASSLISGGSYEQYF.

CDR3 sequence: CASSTGQGSGNTIYF. The DNA for the CDR3 is TGTGCCAGCAGCACAGGACAGGGCTCTGGAAACACCATATATTTT. The chain is built from TRBV5-4 and TRBJ1-3, with 8 bases fitting TRBD1. Germline values: CDR1 SGHNT, CDR2 YYREEE (reference sequence). Unmatched junction bases numbered 3, after V lost 4 bases and J lost 0 bases. The CDR3 has 15 amino acids.

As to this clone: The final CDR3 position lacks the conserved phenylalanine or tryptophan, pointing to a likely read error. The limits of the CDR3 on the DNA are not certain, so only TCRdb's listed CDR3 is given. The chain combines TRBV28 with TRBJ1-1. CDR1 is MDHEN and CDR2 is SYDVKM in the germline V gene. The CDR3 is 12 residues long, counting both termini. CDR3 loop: CASSLSTGREVL.

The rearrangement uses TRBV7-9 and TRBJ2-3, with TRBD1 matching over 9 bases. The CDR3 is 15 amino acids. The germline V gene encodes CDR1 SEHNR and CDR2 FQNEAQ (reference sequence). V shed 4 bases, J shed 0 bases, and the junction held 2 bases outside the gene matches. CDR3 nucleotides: TGTGCCAGCAGCTCTGGACAGGGGAGCACAGATACGCAGTATTTT. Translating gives CASSSGQGSTDTQYF.

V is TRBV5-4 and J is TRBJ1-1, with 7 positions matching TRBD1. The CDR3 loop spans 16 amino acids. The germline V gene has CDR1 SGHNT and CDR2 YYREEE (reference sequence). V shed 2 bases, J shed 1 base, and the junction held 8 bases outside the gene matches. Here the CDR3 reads CASSFGQDARNTEAFF. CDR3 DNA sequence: TGTGCCAGCAGCTTCGGACAGGACGCTAGGAACACTGAAGCTTTCTTT.